This T cell receptor beta chain was recorded in a study of naive and memory T cell subsets. Study-wide findings and caveats: Clonotypes here are unpaired alpha or beta chain sequences. In naive cells, over 90% of TCR sequences were seen only once.

Overnight CMV lysate stimulation of fresh PBMCs defined donor CMV status by CD4+ IFNgamma. The V end was cut by 4 bases, the J end by 0 bases, with 21 bases between. The CDR3 sequence is 18 residues long. CDR1 and CDR2 from the germline V gene are SGDLS and YYNGEE. With respect to this clonotype: Its antigen is currently unknown.

An equimolar mix of two oligonucleotides served as the beta constant-region primer for TRBC1 and TRBC2. Ligated cDNA was amplified by four rounds of PCR with nested alpha and beta constant-region primers and SP2. TCRdb reprocessed the UMI-ligation and nested PCR reads with MiXCR, giving one entry per CDR3 protein. The data hold about 85,000 distinct CDR3 sequences, with 10% to 15% observed a single time. The sequence was collected from a human donor in good health. The sequenced sample consisted of central memory CD4+ T cells from blood. This chain links TRBV9 with TRBJ2-3, with a weak D call TRBD1 (6 bases). CDR3 sequence (DNA): TGTGCCAGCAGCCTCCGAGGGGGACAAGGAGATAGCACAGATACGCAGTATTTT. As protein: CASSLRGGQGDSTDTQYF.